This T cell receptor (beta chain) appears in the sequencing data of a study of regulatory T cells in long-lasting Graves disease. Concerning this clonotype: The antigen is not known.

V lost 7 bases, J lost 3 bases, and 4 bases stayed unmatched. CDR1 and CDR2 (germline): SNHLY, FYNNEI. The CDR3 has 14 residues. Time point given: persistent/refractory GD, antithyroid drugs over 5 years with positive TRAb. PBMC-derived RNA was used for the TCR library. Combining iRepertoire HTBI primers with Arm-PCR of CDR3 regions, the authors built TCR beta libraries. TCRdb ran MiXCR on the multiplex PCR reads and lists one entry per CDR3 protein. The sample contains about 660,000 distinct CDR3 sequences, about 32% of which appear only once. The study, taken as a whole, reports: Reduced TCR diversity was observed in persistent Graves' patients versus newly diagnosed patients.

The sequencing used peripheral blood mononuclear cells (PBMCs), collected when the disease was refractory, from a patient treated with antithyroid drugs. This receptor was taken from a female donor with Graves disease. This chain connects TRBV2 to TRBJ1-1, with 11 positions matching TRBD1. The CDR3 DNA is TGTGCCAGCAAGCTGGGACAGGGGGACACTGAAGCTTTCTTT. It is translated as CASKLGQGDTEAFF.